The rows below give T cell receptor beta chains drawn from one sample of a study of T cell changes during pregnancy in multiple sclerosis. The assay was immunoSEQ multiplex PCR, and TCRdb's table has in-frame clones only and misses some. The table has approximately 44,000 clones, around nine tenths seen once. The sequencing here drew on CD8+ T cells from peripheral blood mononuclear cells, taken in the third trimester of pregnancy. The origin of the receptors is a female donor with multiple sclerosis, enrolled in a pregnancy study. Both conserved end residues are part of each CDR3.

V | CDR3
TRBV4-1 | CASSQEWTNSYNEQFF
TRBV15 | CATSRDSGTGAYEQYF
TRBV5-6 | CASSFSGGTEAFF
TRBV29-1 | CSAPTSGTPDTQYF
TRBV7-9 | CASSSAVADTQYF
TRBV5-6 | CASSSGAAWEQYF
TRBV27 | CASSRGQGTYEQYF
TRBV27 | CASSSGQGTAGANVLTF
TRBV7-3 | CASSFDSGETQYF
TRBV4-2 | CASSQNEGEGWFYNEQFF
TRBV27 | CASTRGPNQPQHF
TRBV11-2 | CASSLTYRDFRYEQYF
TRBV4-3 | CASSQVARYEKLFF
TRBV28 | CASSSPPGQSNQPQHF
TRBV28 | CASSILAGLSYEQYF
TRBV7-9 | CASSAGQGRTFF
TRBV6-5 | CASSSPDRGPGNTIYF
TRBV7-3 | CASSYPADTQYF
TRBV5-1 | CASSYLHPGIHEQYF
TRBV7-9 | CASRPKLGRPFF
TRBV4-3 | CASSQVIGGAVDTQYF
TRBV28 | CASSLWNSATNEKLFF
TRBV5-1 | CASSLAMGAAYEQYF
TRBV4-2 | CASSQDLASGAYEQYF
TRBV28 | CASRRRGVVEQYF
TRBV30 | CAWSVLTETDFNYGYTF
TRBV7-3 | CASSSGLAGVSEQFF
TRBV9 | CASSVVGPGQGNHEQFF
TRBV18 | CASSPDRDETDTQYF
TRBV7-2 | CASSGHRGNTEAFF
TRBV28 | CASSSQGNYGYTF
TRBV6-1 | CASSTPGTGLYEQYF
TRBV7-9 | CASSPPLASGRTYEQYF
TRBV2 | CASRDRDRVSETQYF
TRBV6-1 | CASSANLAGAGTGELFF
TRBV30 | CAWGDADRVRQPQHF
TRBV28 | CASSLWGREDTEAFF
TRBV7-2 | CASSPSLIGATSGNTIYF
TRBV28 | CASSLSGGTEAFF
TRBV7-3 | CASSLLGGRDTEAFF
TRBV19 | CASRHAPDRGLLGTEAFF
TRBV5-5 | CASSSPWTGKTGELFF
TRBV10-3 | CASSPGLAGVYEQYF
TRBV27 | CASRGTDSYNEQFF
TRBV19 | CASETSGIGGSYNEQFF
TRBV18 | CASSPGTGAIYGYTF